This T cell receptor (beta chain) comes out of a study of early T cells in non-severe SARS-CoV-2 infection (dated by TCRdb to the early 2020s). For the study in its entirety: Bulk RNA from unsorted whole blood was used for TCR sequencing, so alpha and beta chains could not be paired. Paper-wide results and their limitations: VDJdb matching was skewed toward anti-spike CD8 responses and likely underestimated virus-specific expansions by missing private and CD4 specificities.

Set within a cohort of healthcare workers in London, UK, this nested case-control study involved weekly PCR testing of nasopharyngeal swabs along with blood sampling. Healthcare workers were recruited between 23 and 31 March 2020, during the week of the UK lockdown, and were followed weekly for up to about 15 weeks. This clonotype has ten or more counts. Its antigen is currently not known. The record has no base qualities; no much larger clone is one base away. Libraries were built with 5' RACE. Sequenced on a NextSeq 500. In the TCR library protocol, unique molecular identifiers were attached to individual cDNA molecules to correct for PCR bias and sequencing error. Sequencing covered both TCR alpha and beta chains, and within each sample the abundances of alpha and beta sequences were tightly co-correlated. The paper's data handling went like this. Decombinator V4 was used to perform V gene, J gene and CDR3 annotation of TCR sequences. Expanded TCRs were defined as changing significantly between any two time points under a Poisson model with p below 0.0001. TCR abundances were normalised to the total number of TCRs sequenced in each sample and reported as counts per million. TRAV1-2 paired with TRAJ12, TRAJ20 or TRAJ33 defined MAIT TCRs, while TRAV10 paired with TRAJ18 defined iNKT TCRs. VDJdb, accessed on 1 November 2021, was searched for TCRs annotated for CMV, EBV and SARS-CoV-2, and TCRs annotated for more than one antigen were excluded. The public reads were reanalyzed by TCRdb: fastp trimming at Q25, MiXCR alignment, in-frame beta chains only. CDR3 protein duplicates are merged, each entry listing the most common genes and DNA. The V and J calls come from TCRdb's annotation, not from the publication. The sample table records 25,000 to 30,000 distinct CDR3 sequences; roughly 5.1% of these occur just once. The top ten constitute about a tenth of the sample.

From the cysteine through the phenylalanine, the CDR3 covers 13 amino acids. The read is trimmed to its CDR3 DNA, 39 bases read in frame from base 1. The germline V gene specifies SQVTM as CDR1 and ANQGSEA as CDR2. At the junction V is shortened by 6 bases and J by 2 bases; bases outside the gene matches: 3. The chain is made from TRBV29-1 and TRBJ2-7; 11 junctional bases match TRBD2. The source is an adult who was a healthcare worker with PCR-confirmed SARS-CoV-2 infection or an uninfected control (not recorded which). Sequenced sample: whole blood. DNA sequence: TGCAGCGTACGACTAGCGGGGACCTACGAGCAGTACTTC. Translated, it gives CSVRLAGTYEQYF.